These T cell receptor beta chains were read from a single sample in a study of T cell responses to AZD1222 COVID-19 vaccine. The protocol was immunoSEQ multiplex PCR, while the TCRdb copy is restricted to in-frame clones and leaves out a portion. Among approximately 100,000 clones listed, 90% were seen once. The sequenced sample was peripheral blood, obtained on day 0 of AZD1222 vaccination. These receptors came from an adult in good health. CDR3s include the opening cysteine and the closing phenylalanine or tryptophan. Each record gives: D gene, clone size, J gene, V gene, CDR3 protein, CDR3 DNA. D genes are given only for firm matches. Part of the rows lack a size; the others show once, few, many or a class for expanded clones.

-	-	TRBJ2-7	TRBV2	CASKADVYEQYF	TGTGCCAGCAAGGCAGACGTCTACGAGCAGTACTTC
-	once	TRBJ2-2	TRBV5-1	CASSLSYANTGELFF	TGCGCCAGCAGCTTGAGCTACGCGAACACCGGGGAGCTGTTTTTT
-	-	TRBJ1-5	TRBV6-5	CASSPLTGSNQPQHF	TGTGCCAGCAGTCCCCTGACAGGTAGCAATCAGCCCCAGCATTTT
TRBD2	-	TRBJ2-1	TRBV5-4	CASSSGTSFRGSYNEQFF	TGTGCCAGCAGCTCCGGGACTAGCTTTAGGGGCTCCTACAATGAGCAGTTCTTC
-	once	TRBJ2-7	TRBV10-2	CASLDSSYEQYF	TGCGCCAGTCTGGACAGCTCCTACGAGCAGTACTTC
-	-	TRBJ1-2	TRBV4-1	CASSQGPPGGMNYGYTF	TGCGCCAGCAGCCAAGGACCCCCCGGTGGGATGAACTATGGCTACACCTTC
-	-	TRBJ2-5	TRBV4-2	CASSPEPVETQYF	TGTGCCAGCAGCCCGGAACCCGTAGAGACCCAGTACTTC
-	-	TRBJ1-1	TRBV28	CASSHQGGTEAFF	TGTGCCAGCAGCCACCAGGGAGGCACTGAAGCTTTCTTT
TRBD2	once	TRBJ2-3	TRBV18	CASSPASGVTDTQYF	TGTGCCAGCTCACCGGCTAGCGGGGTAACAGATACGCAGTATTTT
-	-	TRBJ2-2	TRBV9	CASSGLANTGELFF	TGTGCCAGCAGCGGACTTGCGAACACCGGGGAGCTGTTTTTT
-	-	TRBJ1-5	TRBV7-2	CASSLGPQGREPQHF	TGTGCCAGCAGCTTAGGTCCCCAGGGAAGGGAGCCCCAGCATTTT
TRBD1	-	TRBJ2-7	TRBV5-1	CASSSTTGINEQYF	TGCGCCAGCAGCTCTACGACAGGGATCAACGAGCAGTACTTC
-	once	TRBJ2-2	TRBV12-5	CASGFMVNANTGELFF	TGTGCTAGTGGTTTCATGGTAAACGCGAACACCGGGGAGCTGTTTTTT
-	once	TRBJ2-7	TRBV7-9	CASSPLDISYEQYF	TGTGCCAGCAGCCCCTTGGACATCTCCTACGAGCAGTACTTC
-	-	TRBJ1-6	TRBV11-2	CASSLRNSPLHF	TGTGCCAGCAGCTTACGGAATTCACCCCTCCACTTT
-	-	TRBJ2-5	TRBV6-1	CAPADQETQYF	TGTGCCCCGGCCGACCAAGAGACCCAGTACTTC
TRBD1	-	TRBJ1-6	TRBV7-2	CASSSVGTGGGSPLHF	TGTGCCAGCAGCTCAGTCGGGACAGGGGGCGGTTCACCCCTCCACTTT
-	-	TRBJ1-6	TRBV7-8	CASSLRRLTQNSPLHF	TGTGCCAGCAGCTTAAGGAGACTCACTCAAAATTCACCCCTCCACTTT
TRBD2	few	TRBJ2-1	TRBV29-1	CSVGGGGAYNEQFF	TGCAGCGTTGGCGGCGGGGGGGCCTACAATGAGCAGTTCTTC
-	-	TRBJ1-4	TRBV28	CASKETVTEKLFF	TGTGCCAGCAAGGAGACAGTTACCGAAAAACTGTTTTTT
-	-	TRBJ1-6	TRBV7-9	CASTGEGDSPLHF	TGTGCCAGCACCGGAGAGGGGGATTCACCCCTCCACTTT
-	-	TRBJ2-1	TRBV6-5	CASSYGQGQINEQFF	TGTGCCAGCAGTTATGGGCAGGGGCAAATCAATGAGCAGTTCTTC
-	-	TRBJ1-2	TRBV18	CASSRSGVNYGYTF	TGTGCCAGCTCACGGAGCGGGGTTAACTATGGCTACACCTTC
-	once	TRBJ2-1	TRBV7-2	CASSRQVDNEQFF	TGTGCCAGCAGCCGCCAGGTCGACAATGAGCAGTTCTTC
-	once	TRBJ2-2	TRBV5-1	CASSYAGNTGELFF	TGCGCCAGCAGCTACGCCGGAAACACCGGGGAGCTGTTTTTT
-	-	TRBJ1-1	TRBV6-1	CASIRRTSSGTEAFF	TGTGCCAGCATCAGAAGGACGAGTTCGGGTACTGAAGCTTTCTTT
-	-	TRBJ2-3	TRBV7-6	CASSLVAGWADTQYF	TGTGCCAGCAGCTTAGTGGCGGGGTGGGCAGATACGCAGTATTTT
TRBD2	-	TRBJ2-7	TRBV5-1	CASSLGARGGSYEQYF	TGCGCCAGCAGCTTGGGTGCGCGGGGGGGCTCCTACGAGCAGTACTTC
TRBD1	-	TRBJ1-5	TRBV16	CASSQFGTGAHQPQHF	TGTGCCAGCAGCCAATTCGGGACAGGCGCCCATCAGCCCCAGCATTTT
-	-	TRBJ1-1	TRBV13	CASSPPVRTEAFF	TGTGCCAGCAGTCCACCCGTTCGGACTGAAGCTTTCTTT
TRBD1	-	TRBJ2-5	TRBV7-9	CASSLAPQGAGGTQYF	TGTGCCAGCAGCTTAGCTCCCCAGGGGGCTGGTGGGACCCAGTACTTC
TRBD1	-	TRBJ1-6	TRBV10-2	CASSGGDRNSPLHF	TGCGCCAGCAGTGGGGGGGACAGGAATTCACCCCTCCACTTT
-	-	TRBJ1-1	TRBV6-6	CASSYRETEAFF	TGTGCCAGCAGTTACCGGGAGACTGAAGCTTTCTTT
TRBD1	-	TRBJ2-5	TRBV6-1	CASSDVGTGGRETQYF	TGTGCCAGCAGTGACGTAGGGACAGGGGGGAGAGAGACCCAGTACTTC
-	-	TRBJ1-1	TRBV5-1	CASSLSTPGHLMGNTEAFF	TGCGCCAGCAGCTTGAGCACCCCGGGACATCTCATGGGGAACACTGAAGCTTTCTTT
TRBD1	once	TRBJ1-3	TRBV15	CATDDRGTGNTIYF	TGTGCCACCGATGACAGGGGGACTGGAAACACCATATATTTT
-	-	TRBJ1-1	TRBV6-1	CASSELPVLGLNTEAFF	TGTGCCAGCAGTGAACTCCCCGTTTTGGGGTTGAACACTGAAGCTTTCTTT
-	-	TRBJ1-1	TRBV5-1	CASSRKEWGGAEAFF	TGCGCCAGCAGCCGAAAGGAATGGGGGGGCGCTGAAGCTTTCTTT
-	-	TRBJ2-1	TRBV5-1	CASTSPWEDTNEQFF	TGCGCCAGCACCTCCCCCTGGGAGGATACCAATGAGCAGTTCTTC
-	-	TRBJ2-1	TRBV7-9	CASSLHNEQFF	TGTGCCAGCAGCCTTCACAATGAGCAGTTCTTC
TRBD2	-	TRBJ2-1	TRBV11-3	CASSLAASGYNEQFF	TGTGCCAGCAGCTTAGCGGCTAGCGGGTACAATGAGCAGTTCTTC
TRBD1	medium-sized	TRBJ1-1	TRBV19	CASSFGTVPQGYDEAFF	TGTGCCAGTTCCTTCGGGACAGTACCGCAGGGATATGATGAAGCTTTCTTT
-	-	TRBJ2-3	TRBV6-5	CASSRSGPGLDTQYF	TGTGCCAGCAGCCGAAGTGGTCCGGGGCTAGATACGCAGTATTTT
-	-	TRBJ2-5	TRBV3-1/TRBV3-2	CASSQVWGNKETQYF	TGTGCCAGCAGCCAAGTTTGGGGAAATAAAGAGACCCAGTACTTC
-	-	TRBJ1-1	TRBV15	CATSRDARMTEAFF	TGTGCCACCAGCAGAGATGCACGGATGACGGAAGCTTTCTTT
-	-	TRBJ1-1	TRBV6-5	CASRVYTEAFF	TGTGCCAGCAGGGTATACACTGAAGCTTTCTTT
-	-	TRBJ1-3	TRBV27	CASSMDRSGNTIYF	TGTGCCAGCAGCATGGACAGATCTGGAAACACCATATATTTT
-	-	TRBJ1-1	TRBV9	CASSVAVGNTEAFF	TGTGCCAGCAGCGTAGCCGTGGGGAACACTGAAGCTTTCTTT
-	-	TRBJ2-1	TRBV7-2	CASSREGTVSYNEQFF	TGTGCCAGCAGCCGTGAGGGGACGGTGTCCTACAATGAGCAGTTCTTC
TRBD2	-	TRBJ2-3	TRBV7-2	CASSPLAGVDTQYF	TGTGCCAGCAGCCCACTAGCGGGGGTAGATACGCAGTATTTT
TRBD2	-	TRBJ2-3	TRBV7-6	CASSLDVLAGGPDTQYF	TGTGCCAGCAGCTTAGATGTACTAGCGGGGGGACCAGATACGCAGTATTTT
TRBD1	-	TRBJ1-1	TRBV27	CASRWDRRNTEAFF	TGTGCCAGCAGGTGGGACAGGCGGAACACTGAAGCTTTCTTT
-	-	TRBJ1-1	TRBV10-3	CAISETNTEAFF	TGTGCCATCAGTGAAACGAACACTGAAGCTTTCTTT
-	-	TRBJ1-2	TRBV30	CAWSEVGRDYGYTF	TGTGCCTGGAGTGAGGTGGGGAGGGACTATGGCTACACCTTC
TRBD1	-	TRBJ1-1	TRBV6-5	CASYDRGWTEAFF	TGTGCCAGTTATGACAGGGGGTGGACTGAAGCTTTCTTT
TRBD2	-	TRBJ2-3	TRBV2	CASSEAQSGGITDTQYF	TGTGCCAGCAGTGAAGCCCAAAGCGGGGGGATCACAGATACGCAGTATTTT
-	-	TRBJ1-6	TRBV2	CASSVVPGNNSPLHF	TGTGCCAGCAGTGTAGTCCCGGGGAATAATTCACCCCTCCACTTT
-	-	TRBJ1-1	TRBV29-1	CSVKPQGEAFF	TGCAGCGTTAAACCTCAGGGGGAAGCTTTCTTT
TRBD2	-	TRBJ2-1	TRBV5-1	CASSFLAGGKNEQFF	TGCGCCAGCAGTTTTCTGGCGGGGGGAAAAAATGAGCAGTTCTTC